These 8 T cell receptor beta chains came from one sample sequenced in a study of blood T cell repertoires in COVID-19. Clones were sequenced by immunoSEQ multiplex PCR, and TCRdb holds only the in-frame ones, with some missing. The repertoire holds approximately 130,000 clones, with roughly 87% as singletons. The sequenced material came from PBMCs or T cells enriched from blood (not recorded which). These receptors all stem from a man younger than 45 who had recovered from COVID-19.

CDR3 nucleotides: TGTGCCAGCAGCCACGGACAGGGGGCGCAGGGCTACACCTTC. As protein: CASSHGQGAQGYTF. V gene TRBV3-1 (or the pseudogene TRBV3-2) combines with J gene TRBJ1-2; TRBD1 agrees at 11 bases. The CDR3 extends over 14 amino acids. Germline loops: CDR1 LGHDT, CDR2 YNNKEL (reference sequence). V lost 3 bases, J lost 8 bases, and 5 bases stayed unmatched.

The gene calls are TRBV5-6 and TRBJ2-2, with 8 bases that match TRBD2. The CDR3 has 15 residues. J lost 6 bases, V lost 4 bases, and 8 bases had no gene match. CDR1 SGHDT and CDR2 YYEEEE come from the germline V gene. The CDR3 loop is CASSGIAGKSGELFF. The CDR3 region has the DNA TGTGCCAGCAGCGGTATAGCGGGAAAGTCCGGGGAGCTGTTTTTT.

The chain uses TRBV11-2 and TRBJ2-3; weak D call: TRBD1 (5 bases). V was pared by 3 bases and J by 6 bases, with 13 bases between. CDR1 and CDR2 from the germline V gene are SGHAT and FQNNGV. The length of the CDR3 is 14 residues. The CDR3 DNA follows: TGTGCCAGCAGCTTCCTACAGAAGGGGGATACGCAGTATTTT. Translated: CASSFLQKGDTQYF.

The chain has TRBV11-3 and TRBJ2-7; 10 positions match TRBD2. Germline V gene lookup returns CDR1 SGHNT and CDR2 YENEEA. V was pared by 5 bases and J by 0 bases, with 10 bases of the junction left unmatched. The CDR3 extends over 17 amino acids. The CDR3 sequence: CASSPGGAGGSSYEQYF. DNA for the CDR3: TGTGCCAGCAGCCCGGGGGGAGCGGGAGGGAGCTCCTACGAGCAGTACTTC.

The V gene is TRBV3-1 (or the pseudogene TRBV3-2), the J gene TRBJ1-1, with D hard to call. The CDR3 is made up of 14 amino acids. CDR1 LGHDT and CDR2 YNNKEL come from the germline V gene (reference sequence). V lost 2 bases to trimming and J lost 0 bases, with 7 bases between them. Here the CDR3 DNA reads TGTGCCAGCAGCCAACGGGAAATGAACACTGAAGCTTTCTTT. Residues: CASSQREMNTEAFF.

In its sample, this clone was seen a few times. CDR3 region: CASSSAGGSYNEQFF. The CDR3 coding sequence is TGTGCCAGCTCATCGGCGGGGGGCTCCTACAATGAGCAGTTCTTC. J is TRBJ2-1 and V is TRBV18; 8 bases map to TRBD2. V lost 5 bases, J lost 0 bases, and 3 bases stayed unmatched. This CDR3 region has 15 residues. Germline V gene data show CDR1 as KGHSH and CDR2 as LQKENI.

The chain combines TRBV6-5 with TRBJ1-5; 7 bases fit TRBD1. V dropped 6 bases and J dropped 6; count of bases not matched to a gene: 2. There are 12 residues in the CDR3. Germline V gene data show CDR1 as MNHEY and CDR2 as SVGAGI. The CDR3 reads CASRGTVQPQHF. The CDR3 nucleotides are TGTGCCAGCAGAGGGACAGTTCAGCCCCAGCATTTT.

The chain joins TRBV2 to TRBJ2-1; maybe TRBD1 (8 bases). The germline V and J ends were trimmed by 10 bases and 10 bases, with 41 bases remaining between them. The CDR3 sequence is 20 residues long. CDR1 is SNHLY, CDR2 FYNNEI, per germline. This CDR3 is CATLDRVQRSGGSLMGEQFF. The DNA of the CDR3 is TGTGCCACACTGGACAGGGTCCAACGTTCTGGCGGGAGCCTGATGGGAGAGCAGTTCTTC.